The 18 T cell receptor beta chains below come from one sample, sequenced in a study of PD-L1 blockade in urothelial cancer (dated by TCRdb to about 2017). Receptor libraries were prepared by the immunoSEQ multiplex PCR assay. TCRdb carries this immuneACCESS record with in-frame sequences only. Its versions omit some clonotypes, under half of them owing to an unresolved V gene in the studies checked, with the rest unexplained. For this sample there are about 43,000 clones; about 88% appear just once. The leading ten clones occupy 11% to 15% of the sample. The specimen comprised PBMCs, sampled around atezolizumab (anti-PD-L1) treatment. These receptors all come from a woman aged 55-69 years with urothelial cancer.

The rearrangement uses TRBV29-1 and TRBJ2-7; no firm D call. V was trimmed by 5 bases and J by 2 bases, leaving 13 bases between them. This CDR3 has 13 residues. CDR1 and CDR2 from the germline V gene are SQVTM and ANQGSEA. CDR3 sequence: CSVTGSGAYEQYF. Written as DNA, the CDR3 is TGCAGCGTTACCGGCAGTGGAGCCTACGAGCAGTACTTC.

V usage is TRBV7-9 and J usage is TRBJ2-7; 8 positions match TRBD1. Trimming cost V 0 bases and J 2 bases; bases outside gene matches: 3. Germline V CDR1 and CDR2: SEHNR, FQNEAQ (reference sequence). The CDR3 length is 15 residues. Here the CDR3 DNA reads TGTGCCAGCAGCTTAGCGCCAGGGGGCACCTACGAGCAGTACTTC. As protein: CASSLAPGGTYEQYF.

The V call is TRBV6-1, the J call TRBJ1-2; TRBD1 aligns across 7 bases. Germline V CDR1 and CDR2: MNHNS, SASEGT. The length of the CDR3 is 14 residues. V trimming: 4 bases; J trimming: 3 bases; junction bases outside the gene matches: 5. CDR3 nucleotide sequence: TGTGCCAGCAGTGTGACAGGGCCGGACTATGGCTACACCTTC. Its protein is CASSVTGPDYGYTF.

The chain recombines TRBV4-1 with TRBJ2-7; the D is unclear. The ends were cut back, 4 bases at V and 0 bases at J, with 16 bases in the middle. CDR1 and CDR2 from the germline V gene are MGHRA and YSYEKL. The CDR3 runs to 16 residues. The CDR3 coding sequence is TGCGCCAGCAGCCTTTCCCCGCAGATCTCCTCCTACGAGCAGTACTTC. Residues: CASSLSPQISSYEQYF.

This chain links TRBV13 with TRBJ2-7; maybe TRBD2 (5 bases). CDR1 PRHDT and CDR2 FYEKMQ come from the germline V gene (reference sequence). The CDR3 consists of 13 residues. Trimming took 4 bases from V and 6 from J, leaving 13 bases between them. DNA for the CDR3: TGTGCCAGCAGCTACGGAGGAAGGCGCGAGCAGTACTTC. Its translation is CASSYGGRREQYF.

This clone has only a few counts. The chain carries TRBV5-1 and TRBJ2-5, with TRBD1 matching over 9 bases. The CDR3 length is 15 residues. Trimming took 2 bases from V and 1 from J; bases not matched to a gene: 3. In germline, CDR1 is SGHRS, CDR2 YFSETQ. DNA of the CDR3: TGCGCCAGCAGCTTCCCGGGACAGGGCCAAGAGACCCAGTACTTC. Translation: CASSFPGQGQETQYF.

This clone turned up a few times. The chain is built from TRBV5-4 and TRBJ1-2, with D unclear. CDR1 is SGHNT, CDR2 YYREEE, per germline (reference sequence). The CDR3 covers 15 residues. The ends were cut back, 2 bases at V and 4 bases at J, with 15 bases in the middle. The CDR3 here is CASSLIRGGIYGYTF. The DNA for the CDR3 is TGTGCCAGCAGCTTAATCCGGGGAGGGATCTATGGCTACACCTTC.

The V gene is TRBV10-3, the J gene TRBJ1-4; TRBD1 agrees at 9 bases. Looked up from germline, CDR1 is ENHRY and CDR2 is SYGVKD. This CDR3 has 15 residues. V lost 6 bases to trimming and J lost 8 bases; unmatched junction nucleotides: 10. CDR3 DNA: TGTGCCATCAGCTCAGTGGGACAGGGCGGGGAAAAACTGTTTTTT. Translated, it gives CAISSVGQGGEKLFF.

The CDR3 loop reads CASSPLGQGPTEAFF. The CDR3 nucleotides are TGTGCCAGCTCACCCCTGGGACAGGGGCCCACTGAAGCTTTCTTT. The rearrangement links TRBV18 to TRBJ1-1; 10 nucleotides align to TRBD1. The CDR3 extends over 15 amino acids. J lost 4 bases, V lost 3 bases, and 5 bases had no gene match. Germline CDR1 KGHSH, CDR2 LQKENI.

The chain is built from TRBV5-6 and TRBJ2-7, with 10 bases aligning to TRBD1. This CDR3 spans 12 amino acids. Per germline, CDR1 SGHDT and CDR2 YYEEEE. The V gene end was trimmed by 3 bases and the J gene end by 7 bases; junction bases not matched to a gene: 1. CDR3 bases: TGTGCCAGCAGCTGGACAGGGGGGGAGCAGTACTTC. It is translated as CASSWTGGEQYF.

This sequence joins TRBV5-4 and TRBJ2-7; TRBD2 aligns across 10 bases. J gave up 0 bases and V 4 bases, and 7 bases lay outside the gene matches. This CDR3 spans 16 amino acids. Per germline, CDR1 SGHNT and CDR2 YYREEE (reference sequence). CDR3 sequence (DNA): TGTGCCAGCAGCCCGAGCCTAGCGGGGGCCTCCTACGAGCAGTACTTC. Translated: CASSPSLAGASYEQYF.

V usage is TRBV27 and J usage is TRBJ2-2; D possibly corresponds to TRBD2 (5 bases). The germline V and J ends were trimmed by 6 bases and 5 bases, with 13 bases remaining between them. From germline, CDR1 is MNHEY and CDR2 SMNVEV (reference sequence). The CDR3 consists of 14 residues. CDR3 in amino acids: CASREASRTGELFF. In nucleotides, the CDR3 is TGTGCCAGCAGGGAGGCCTCGCGAACCGGGGAGCTGTTTTTT.

This chain uses TRBV7-8 with TRBJ1-6; D call uncertain. The V end was cut by 2 bases, the J end by 7 bases, with 9 bases between. This CDR3 comprises 14 residues. Germline CDR1 is SGHVS and CDR2 is FQNEAQ. For the CDR3, the DNA is TGTGCCAGCAGCTTATTACTAAGGAATTCACCCCTCCACTTT. This translates into CASSLLLRNSPLHF.

The V call is TRBV7-2, the J call TRBJ2-7, with D possibly TRBD1 on 6 matching bases. V lost 5 bases and J 3 bases, leaving 14 bases between the germline ends. Germline V gene data show CDR1 as SGHTA and CDR2 as FQGNSA. The CDR3 sequence is 14 residues long. The CDR3 coding sequence is TGTGCCAGCAGCCTAGATGTCAGGGGCTACGAGCAGTACTTC. This encodes CASSLDVRGYEQYF.

The V call is TRBV28, the J call TRBJ1-5; possibly TRBD1 for D (5 bases). V lost 5 bases, J lost 4 bases, and 18 bases lay in between. The germline V gene encodes CDR1 MDHEN and CDR2 SYDVKM. The CDR3 contains 16 residues. The CDR3 loop is CASSRSSRAPNQPQHF. CDR3 bases: TGTGCCAGCAGTCGAAGCAGCAGGGCGCCTAATCAGCCCCAGCATTTT.

This clone came up a few times. The V and J genes are TRBV5-8 and TRBJ1-2, with 9 bases fitting TRBD1. V shed 2 bases, J shed 6 bases, and the junction held 2 bases outside the gene matches. The germline gives CDR1 SGHTS, CDR2 YDEGEE. The CDR3 length is 13 residues. For the CDR3, the DNA is TGTGCCAGCAGCTTTCGACAGGGGGATGGCTACACCTTC. It encodes CASSFRQGDGYTF.

The chain recombines TRBV18 with TRBJ2-1, with a possible D match to TRBD2 (5 bases). The germline CDR1 and CDR2 sequences are KGHSH and LQKENI. The CDR3 runs to 15 residues. V was shortened by 3 bases and J by 4 bases, with 13 bases between the two germline ends. In DNA, the CDR3 is TGTGCCAGCTCACCCTCAGCGGTTGCATACAATGAGCAGTTCTTC. Residues: CASSPSAVAYNEQFF.

The chain employs TRBV29-1 and TRBJ2-2; TRBD1 matches 7 bases. The CDR3 is 17 amino acids. Losses at the gene ends were 6 bases for V and 1 base for J; bases not matched to a gene: 14. Germline loops: CDR1 SQVTM, CDR2 ANQGSEA. The CDR3 reads CSVFEEFRGLNTGELFF. CDR3 sequence (DNA): TGCAGCGTGTTTGAGGAATTTAGGGGGCTGAACACCGGGGAGCTGTTTTTT.